This TCR beta chain was sequenced for a study of cytomegalovirus exposure and HLA in healthy donors (dated by TCRdb to between 2016 and 2019). With respect to the entire study: An earlier analysis of some 620 of the donors reported about 280 Gb of sequence data and approximately 120 million unique TCR beta sequences obtained from about 179 million T cells. An early release covering around 630 HLA-typed donors comprised about 310 gigabases of sequencing data and 85 million to 100 million unique TCR sequences. Among the roughly 380 genotyped donors, around 81% belonged to the genetic ancestry cluster associated with self-reported Caucasian donors. The study was designed to test whether signatures of past pathogen exposure could be identified by cataloging public T cell receptors. The T cell repertoires of 670 or so subjects were profiled by immunosequencing and related to cytomegalovirus serostatus. In addition to the first cohort of 500 to 850 subjects, a separate validation cohort of 100 to 150 different subjects was used. To predict cytomegalovirus infection status, the study brought together high-throughput TCR immunosequencing, statistical association of individual TCRs with disease status, and machine learning. In a later analysis, previously published TCR beta repertoires from hundreds of donors were re-analyzed and high-resolution HLA genotyping was added so that TCR occurrence patterns could be studied. In the later analysis, no new phenotypic data were used to find candidate immune exposures; instead, reliance was placed on TCR beta sequences and their occurrence across donors. In an earlier analysis of 587 of the donors, high-throughput TCR beta sequencing was used to judge whether each TCR beta V gene segment behaved as functional or pseudogenic. Donor age, sex, ethnicity and CMV serostatus were compiled together with the repertoire data. A later genetic analysis took genome-wide SNP genotypes for about three fifths of the roughly 670 donors and used that subset as a discovery cohort. Every discovery cohort repertoire had been produced on one sequencing platform. HLA typing included class I and class II loci at four-digit resolution. Typing coverage differed by locus: A, B, C, DRB1 and DQB1 were typed in roughly 629-640 donors, DQA1 in about 500, DPA1 in approximately 610, and DPB1 in 400 to 490. Four or five DR-DQ haplotypes were handled as single units for association and clustering because linkage in the cohort was strong. Among under 450 genotyped donors of the cohort, an average of about 240,000 unique TCR beta nucleotide sequences were sequenced per donor, around 20% of them non-productive.

About this clone itself: No antigen is known for it. Base qualities are not recorded, but no much larger clone differs from it by a single base.

On the study overall, not on this receptor specifically: In a later analysis, the rate of TCR association differed among HLA loci, with DRB1 alleles having the most associated TCRs and HLA-C alleles having the fewest. In a later analysis, some 18,000 TCR beta sequences were associated with specific HLA alleles at a false discovery rate of 0.05. A further reported finding was that TCR beta sequences accurately predicted the HLA-A and HLA-B alleles for most subjects in the first cohort. This cohort had only TCR beta chains sequenced, and the lack of alpha or paired-chain data limited which features could be detected. While some public TCRs were present in many individuals, most TCR sequences turned up only very rarely across donors. The presence/absence analyses assumed that sequencing depth was roughly uniform across donors, and that assumption may not be true. For the cohort, immune exposure information was limited to CMV serostatus. A cluster of highly shared sequence variants was judged likely to be a technical artifact of the sequencing pipeline. In a later analysis, HLA-associated TCR beta chains were found to be more clonally expanded and to have lower generation probabilities than equally common non-associated chains. Cytomegalovirus status was reported to be diagnosed by the classifier with high specificity and sensitivity in both the original and validation cohorts. The authors suggested that the approach could potentially be generalized to other disease states and immunological phenotypes. Assigning TCR associations to individual alleles was difficult when HLA alleles, especially DR and DQ, strongly co-occurred. In vitro tests confirmed that a few of the cytomegalovirus-associated TCR beta chains recognize cytomegalovirus antigens. In a later genetic analysis, fewer N-insertions in productive TCRs were reported among donors in an Asian-associated ancestry cluster than the roughly 710-donor mean. Several of the top co-occurrence clusters appeared to be linked to parvovirus B19, influenza, CMV and Epstein-Barr virus, according to a later analysis. Because the 87-base-pair reads could not distinguish some IMGT-functional V segments, including TRBV6-2 and TRBV6-3, those segments were excluded. Some 16 rarely observed V segments, including chromosome 9 orphons, were excluded from the earlier analysis of about 610 of the donors because counts were too low. In a later genetic analysis, a missense DCLRE1C variant was associated with V-gene and J-gene trimming of TCR beta chains, and the association was replicated in an independent cohort. In an earlier analysis of 587 of the donors, most TCR beta V segments appeared in productive rearrangements about 90% or about 30% of the time, broadly matching IMGT annotations. According to a later analysis, most CMV-associated TCR beta chains appeared to be HLA-restricted, and the HLA associations seemed to be driven largely by CMV exposure. A total of fewer than 200 TCR beta chains were listed by the study as associated with cytomegalovirus. Because HLA typing was missing for some donors at each locus, association tests included only the typed subset. Correlated functional status among segregating V segments might be attributable to linkage disequilibrium, but an unknown experimental factor could not be ruled out.

Receptor libraries were prepared by the immunoSEQ multiplex PCR assay. A mixture of 60 forward primers for TCR Vbeta segments and 13 reverse primers for TCR Jbeta segments was used in the multiplex PCR. Amplification of the CDR3 region of rearranged TCR beta genes was performed with a multiplex PCR assay on genomic DNA. On the Illumina HiSeq System, the amplified TCR beta libraries were sequenced as 87-base-pair reads. The authors processed their data as follows. Across the 600 to 700 repertoires, a later analysis counted around 80 million unique TCR beta chains, approximately 10 million of which were shared by at least two donors. Raw reads were error-corrected and collapsed into unique sequences with a nearest-neighbor algorithm that merged closely related sequences to remove PCR and sequencing errors. V, D and J gene segments were assigned by aligning CDR3 sequences to IMGT reference sequences. Each retained sequence needed at least a six-nucleotide match to both a V gene segment and a J gene segment. A rearrangement counted as productive if the CDR3 had no stop codons and remained in frame with V and J, and every other rearrangement counted as non-productive. Following IMGT convention, CDR3 was defined as the stretch from the second conserved V-encoded cysteine to the conserved J-encoded phenylalanine. The earlier analysis of approximately 500 of the donors excluded sequences that lacked an unambiguous match to a single V gene segment. An earlier analysis of around 600 of the donors classified V segments as functional when productive rearrangements were above 56.7% and as segregating when the standard deviation between donors was above 5%. A statistical classification framework was built to diagnose cytomegalovirus status from the catalog of TCR beta chain sequences. A later analysis assigned V and J genes by comparing TCR nucleotide sequences with IMGT/GENE-DB human TR gene sequences. Using the TCRdist pipeline, a later analysis assigned CDR3 sequences along with most-parsimonious VDJ recombination scenarios. In a later analysis, each TCR beta chain was defined by its CDR3 amino acid sequence together with its V-gene family, and reads without a unique V-gene family were excluded. A later analysis removed nearly 600 highly shared, low-generation-probability nucleotide sequences to deal with suspected cross-contamination and a sequencing artifact. In a later analysis, a clonal expansion index for each public chain was calculated from normalized within-repertoire ranks of inferred template counts. A later analysis computed generation probabilities with a VDJ recombination model fitted to out-of-frame rearrangements, and checked the results against IGoR. A later analysis scored TCR-TCR, TCR-HLA and TCR-CMV co-occurrence with hypergeometric tests, applying a repertoire-size bias correction to TCR pairs. False discovery rates were estimated in a later analysis by permuting HLA or CMV assignments 20 times. In a later analysis, co-occurring TCRs were grouped using DBSCAN, and TCRdist sequence similarity was added for clustering within HLA-allele-positive subsets. Repertoires with fewer than 30,000 or more than 120,000 public chains, plus five repertoires with anomalous nucleotide sharing, were excluded from co-occurrence clustering. Entries here come from immuneACCESS through TCRdb and include only in-frame sequences with V and J called. Some clones fail to appear in such tables; in the studies checked, an unresolved V gene covers under half of the shortfall, and the cause of the remainder is unknown. V and J calls and clone size are copied from that table; D and trimming were computed from the DNA. This sample comprises roughly 34,000 clones, about 80% of them detected only once. Roughly 5.5% of the sample goes to the ten largest clones.

V is pruned by 3 bases and J by 3 bases, leaving 4 bases of the junction without a gene match. The CDR3 holds 13 amino acids from the cysteine to the phenylalanine. Only the CDR3 DNA is retained, 39 bases long and in frame from the first base. The germline V gene encodes CDR1 GTSNPN and CDR2 SVGIG (reference sequence). The cohort was made up of roughly 670 healthy bone marrow donors. All cohort members were sampled while nominally healthy, although unrecorded immune exposures were likely present. The donor tested CMV seronegative, placing the donor among the 350 or so seronegative members of the cohort. A peripheral blood sample was provided by each donor, and peripheral blood mononuclear cells were used for TCR beta sequencing. The Qiagen DNeasy Blood Extraction Kit was used to extract genomic DNA from the blood cell samples.

Specimen: PBMCs. Rearrangement joined TRBV30 to TRBJ1-1, with TRBD1 matching 7 junction bases. The sequence came from a male donor in good health and CMV-seronegative. The CDR3 has the sequence CAWRAGTDTEAFF. The DNA is as follows: TGTGCCTGGAGAGCCGGGACAGACACTGAAGCTTTCTTT. When the CDR3 is completed using the reference TRBV30 and TRBJ1-1 genes on either side, the full variable domain is SQTIHQWPATLVQPVGSPLSLECTVEGTSNPNLYWYRQAAGRGLQLLFYSVGIGQISSEVPQNLSASRPQDRQFILSSKKLLLSDSGFYLCAWRAGTDTEAFFGQGTRLTVV.